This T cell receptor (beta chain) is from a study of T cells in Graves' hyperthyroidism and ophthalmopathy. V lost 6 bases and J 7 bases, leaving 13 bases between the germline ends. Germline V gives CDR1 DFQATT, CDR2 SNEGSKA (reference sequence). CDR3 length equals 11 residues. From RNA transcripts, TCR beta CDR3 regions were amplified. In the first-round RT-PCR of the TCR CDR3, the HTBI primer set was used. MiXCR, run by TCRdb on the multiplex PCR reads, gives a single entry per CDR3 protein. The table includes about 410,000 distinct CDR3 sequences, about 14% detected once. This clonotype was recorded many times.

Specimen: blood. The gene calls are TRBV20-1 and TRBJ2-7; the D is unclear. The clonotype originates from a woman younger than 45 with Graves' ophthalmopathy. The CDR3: CSAHPRVEQYF. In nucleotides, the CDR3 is TGCAGTGCCCACCCTCGGGTAGAGCAGTACTTC.